A single sample is the source of the 8 T cell receptor beta chains below, sequenced in a study of T cell responses to AZD1222 COVID-19 vaccine. Sequencing was performed with immunoSEQ multiplex PCR; in TCRdb, only in-frame clones are kept and a portion is missing. The table lists over 85,000 clones, approximately 88% of them singletons. Sequenced material: peripheral blood, taken 28 days after the second AZD1222 dose. The receptors here all came from an adult who received the AZD1222 COVID-19 vaccine.

CDR3 region: CASSARQGAYEKLFF. The DNA for the CDR3 is TGTGCCAGCAGCGCGCGACAGGGGGCGTACGAAAAACTGTTTTTT. This chain joins TRBV13 and TRBJ1-4; 10 nucleotides line up with TRBD1. Per the germline V gene, CDR1 is PRHDT and CDR2 is FYEKMQ (reference sequence). The CDR3 covers 15 residues. After removal of 5 bases from V and 8 bases from J, the junction contained 8 bases not matched to a gene.

V and J are TRBV12-2 and TRBJ2-2; TRBD2 was called by the table and not checked on the DNA. TRBV12-2 is listed as a pseudogene. The CDR3 sequence is 17 residues long. The CDR3 DNA reads as TGTGCAAGTCGCTTAAGCGGACTAGGGAATGGAACCGGGGAGCTGTTTTTT. Protein product: CASRLSGLGNGTGELFF.

This chain joins TRBV18 and TRBJ1-1; no clear D gene. CDR1 KGHSH and CDR2 LQKENI come from the germline V gene. V lost 6 bases, J lost 3 bases, and 11 bases lay in between. CDR3 length: 13 residues. CDR3 DNA: TGTGCCAGCTCCCTTGGTAGGGACACTGAAGCTTTCTTT. Amino acid sequence: CASSLGRDTEAFF.

V is TRBV3-1 (or the pseudogene TRBV3-2) and J is TRBJ2-1; 12 bases align to TRBD2. V shed 6 bases and J 4 bases; nucleotides not matched to a gene: 10. Germline CDR1 is LGHDT and CDR2 is YNNKEL (reference sequence). This CDR3 is built from 17 residues. The CDR3 coding sequence is TGTGCCAGCAGAAAAAACCTAGGGACTAGCGGGTACAATGAGCAGTTCTTC. This translates into CASRKNLGTSGYNEQFF.

The chain has TRBV19 and TRBJ2-7; 7 bases map to TRBD1. The CDR3 extends over 15 amino acids. The V gene end was trimmed by 5 bases and the J gene end by 1 base; junction bases not matched to a gene: 8. Germline CDR1 LNHDA, CDR2 SQIVND (reference sequence). The CDR3 here is CASSQGVLRSYEQYF. In DNA, the CDR3 is TGTGCCAGTAGTCAGGGGGTGTTAAGGTCCTACGAGCAGTACTTC.

The chain links TRBV19 to TRBJ2-7; 9 bases map to TRBD1. The J segment lost 1 base and the V segment lost 5 bases, leaving 6 bases of the junction unmatched. Germline V CDR1 and CDR2: LNHDA, SQIVND (reference sequence). There are 15 residues in the CDR3. The CDR3 loop reads CASSLGTGKSYEQYF. CDR3 nucleotides: TGTGCCAGTAGTCTCGGGACAGGGAAGTCCTACGAGCAGTACTTC. Looking up the rest from reference TRBV19 and TRBJ2-7 gives the full variable domain: DGGITQSPKYLFRKEGQNVTLSCEQNLNHDAMYWYRQDPGQGLRLIYYSQIVNDFQKGDIAEGYSVSREKKESFPLTVTSAQKNPTAFYLCASSLGTGKSYEQYFGPGTRLTVT.

The chain couples TRBV7-2 to TRBJ2-7; D unresolved. The length of the CDR3 is 12 residues. Looked up from germline, CDR1 is SGHTA and CDR2 is FQGNSA. Trimming stripped 5 bases from V and 3 bases from J, with 8 bases between. The CDR3 nucleotides read TGTGCCAGCAGCGAACAGAACTACGAGCAGTACTTC. This sequence encodes CASSEQNYEQYF.

J is TRBJ1-5 and V is TRBV2; D ambiguous. Germline CDR1 and CDR2: SNHLY and FYNNEI. The V end was cut by 3 bases, the J end by 5 bases, with 11 bases between. CDR3 length: 14 residues. For the CDR3, the DNA is TGTGCCAGCAGTGACACACGGCGGGATCAGCCCCAGCATTTT. Translating gives CASSDTRRDQPQHF.